The T cell receptor (beta chain) under discussion was sequenced for a study of blood T cell repertoires in COVID-19. Overall study: Samples taken during acute and convalescent COVID-19 were collected in the United States, Italy and Spain. T cells, B-cell-depleted T cells, or PBMCs provided the cDNA or gDNA that served as material.

Germline-derived CDR1 and CDR2 are SGHVS and FQNEAQ. Trimming at V came to 1 base and at J to 0 bases, leaving 2 bases not matched to a gene. The CDR3 consists of 15 residues. Repertoires were generated with immunoSEQ multiplex PCR, while TCRdb's copy carries only in-frame clones and drops some. Of around 330,000 clones in the sample, 70% to 90% are singletons; the top ten hold around a tenth. The study recruited people aged about 18 to 89 years across roughly 23 US areas. Before being deemed recovered, Cohort 3 donors had two negative PCRs, clearance, or symptom resolution. The chain is built from TRBV7-8 and TRBJ1-2; 7 bases align to TRBD1. This TCR came from a woman aged 40 to 50 who had recovered from COVID-19. The sequencing input was PBMCs or T cells enriched from blood (not recorded which). The chain's CDR3 is CASSLVGQANYGYTF. The CDR3 nucleotides are TGTGCCAGCAGCTTAGTTGGACAGGCTAACTATGGCTACACCTTC. Variable domain in full (rest from reference TRBV7-8 and TRBJ1-2): GAGVSQSPRYKVAKRGQDVALRCDPISGHVSLFWYQQALGQGPEFLTYFQNEAQLDKSGLPSDRFFAERPEGSVSTLKIQRTQQEDSAVYLCASSLVGQANYGYTFGSGTRLTVV.